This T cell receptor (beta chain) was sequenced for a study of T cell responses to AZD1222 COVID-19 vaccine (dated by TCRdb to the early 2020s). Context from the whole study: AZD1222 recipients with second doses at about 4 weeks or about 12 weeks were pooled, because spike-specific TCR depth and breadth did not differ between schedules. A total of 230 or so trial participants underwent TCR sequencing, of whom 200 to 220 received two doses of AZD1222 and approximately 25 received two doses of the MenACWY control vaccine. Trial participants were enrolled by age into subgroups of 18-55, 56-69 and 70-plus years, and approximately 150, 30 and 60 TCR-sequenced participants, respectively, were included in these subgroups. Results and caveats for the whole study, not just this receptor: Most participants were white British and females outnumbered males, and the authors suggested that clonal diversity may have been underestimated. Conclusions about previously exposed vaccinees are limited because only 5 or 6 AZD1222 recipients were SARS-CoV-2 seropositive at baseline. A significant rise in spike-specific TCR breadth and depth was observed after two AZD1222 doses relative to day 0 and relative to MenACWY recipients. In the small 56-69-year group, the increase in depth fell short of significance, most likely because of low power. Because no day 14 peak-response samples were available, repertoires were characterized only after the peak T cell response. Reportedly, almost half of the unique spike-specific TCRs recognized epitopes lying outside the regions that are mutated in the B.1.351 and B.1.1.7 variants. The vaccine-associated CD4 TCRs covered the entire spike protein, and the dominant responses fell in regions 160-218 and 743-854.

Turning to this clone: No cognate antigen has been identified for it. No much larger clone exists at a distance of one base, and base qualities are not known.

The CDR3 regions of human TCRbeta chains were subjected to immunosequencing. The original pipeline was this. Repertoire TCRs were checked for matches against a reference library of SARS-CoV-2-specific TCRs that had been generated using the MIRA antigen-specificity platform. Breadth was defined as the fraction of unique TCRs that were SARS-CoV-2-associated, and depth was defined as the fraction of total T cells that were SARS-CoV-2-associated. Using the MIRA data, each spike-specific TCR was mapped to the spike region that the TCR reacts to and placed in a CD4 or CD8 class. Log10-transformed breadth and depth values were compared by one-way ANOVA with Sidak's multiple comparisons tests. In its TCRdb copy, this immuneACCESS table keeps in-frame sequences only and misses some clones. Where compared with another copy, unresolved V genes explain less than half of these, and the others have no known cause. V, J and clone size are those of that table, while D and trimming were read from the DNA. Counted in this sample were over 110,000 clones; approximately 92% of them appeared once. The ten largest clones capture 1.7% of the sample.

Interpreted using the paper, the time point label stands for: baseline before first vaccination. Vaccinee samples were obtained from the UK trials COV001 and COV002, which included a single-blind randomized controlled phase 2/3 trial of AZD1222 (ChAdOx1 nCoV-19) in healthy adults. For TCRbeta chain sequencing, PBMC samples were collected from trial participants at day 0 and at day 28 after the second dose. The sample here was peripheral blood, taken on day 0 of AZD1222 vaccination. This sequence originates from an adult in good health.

The nucleotide sequence reads as follows: TGCGCCAGCAGTGAGTCCGGTGGGACTCATAATCAGCCCCAGCATTTT. It is translated as CASSESGGTHNQPQHF. Here the chain combines TRBV10-1 and TRBJ1-5; TRBD1 is a weak D gene call, 5 bases matching. The CDR3 goes from the cysteine to the phenylalanine over 16 residues. Only the CDR3 DNA stays, 48 bases, in frame from base 1. CDR1 and CDR2 are drawn from the germline V gene (reference sequence): WNHNN, SYGVQD. V loses 0 bases of germline sequence and J loses 4 bases, and the interval between the two ends is 13 bases.